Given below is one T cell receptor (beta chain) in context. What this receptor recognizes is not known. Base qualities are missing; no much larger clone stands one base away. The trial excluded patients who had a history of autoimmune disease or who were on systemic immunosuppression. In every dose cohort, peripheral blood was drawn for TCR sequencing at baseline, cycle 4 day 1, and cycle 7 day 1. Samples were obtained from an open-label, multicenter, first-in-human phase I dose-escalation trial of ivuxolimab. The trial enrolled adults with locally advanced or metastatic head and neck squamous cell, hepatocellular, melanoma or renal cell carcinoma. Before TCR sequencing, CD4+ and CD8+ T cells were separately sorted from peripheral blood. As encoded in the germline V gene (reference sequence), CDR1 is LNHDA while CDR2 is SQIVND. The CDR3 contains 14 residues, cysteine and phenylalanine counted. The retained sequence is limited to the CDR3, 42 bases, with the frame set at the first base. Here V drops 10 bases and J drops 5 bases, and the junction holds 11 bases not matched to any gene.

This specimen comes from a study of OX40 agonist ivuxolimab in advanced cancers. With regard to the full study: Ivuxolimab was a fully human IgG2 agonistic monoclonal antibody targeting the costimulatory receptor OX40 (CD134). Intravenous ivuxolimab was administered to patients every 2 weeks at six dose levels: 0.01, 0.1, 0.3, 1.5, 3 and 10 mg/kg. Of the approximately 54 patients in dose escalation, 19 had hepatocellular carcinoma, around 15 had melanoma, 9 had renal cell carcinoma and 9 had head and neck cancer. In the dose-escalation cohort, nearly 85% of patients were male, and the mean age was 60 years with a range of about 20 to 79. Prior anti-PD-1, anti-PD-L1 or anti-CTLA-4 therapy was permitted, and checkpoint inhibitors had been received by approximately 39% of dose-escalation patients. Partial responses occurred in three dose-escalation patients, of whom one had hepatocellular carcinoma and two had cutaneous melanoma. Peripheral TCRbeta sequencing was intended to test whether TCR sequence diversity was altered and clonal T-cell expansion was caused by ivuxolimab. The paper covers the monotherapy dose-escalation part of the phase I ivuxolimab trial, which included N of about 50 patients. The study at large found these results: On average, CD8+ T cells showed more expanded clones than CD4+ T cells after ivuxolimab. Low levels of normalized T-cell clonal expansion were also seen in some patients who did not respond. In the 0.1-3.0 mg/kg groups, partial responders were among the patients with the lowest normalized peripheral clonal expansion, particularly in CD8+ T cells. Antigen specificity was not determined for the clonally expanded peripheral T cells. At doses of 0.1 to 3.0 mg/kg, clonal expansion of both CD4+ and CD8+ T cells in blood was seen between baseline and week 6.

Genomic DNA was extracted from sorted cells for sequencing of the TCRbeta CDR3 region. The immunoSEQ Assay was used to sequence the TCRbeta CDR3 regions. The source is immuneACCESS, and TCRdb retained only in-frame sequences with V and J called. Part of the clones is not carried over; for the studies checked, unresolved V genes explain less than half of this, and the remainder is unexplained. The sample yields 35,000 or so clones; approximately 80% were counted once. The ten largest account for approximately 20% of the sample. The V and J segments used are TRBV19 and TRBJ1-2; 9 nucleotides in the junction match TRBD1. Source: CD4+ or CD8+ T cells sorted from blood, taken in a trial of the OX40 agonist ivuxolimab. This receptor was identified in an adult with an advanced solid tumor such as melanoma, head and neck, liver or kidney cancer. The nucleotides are TGTGCCACTTCCCACCGGGACAGGGCTTATGGCTACACCTTC. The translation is CATSHRDRAYGYTF.